The 15 T cell receptor beta chains listed next were all sequenced from one sample in a study of Tregs in tolerant kidney transplant recipients. Repertoires were generated with immunoSEQ multiplex PCR, while TCRdb's copy carries only in-frame clones and drops some. The sample records some 70,000 clones, around nine tenths being singletons. The source material was CD8+ T cells from blood, sampled before the transplant. These receptors all come from a human donor who received a combined kidney and bone marrow transplant.

CDR3 DNA: TGTGCTAGTGGTTTGGACATATATGAGCAGTTCTTC. Amino acid sequence: CASGLDIYEQFF. The chain couples TRBV12-5 to TRBJ2-1; no firm D call. V gave up 1 base and J gave up 8 bases, with 6 bases separating them. The germline gives CDR1 LGHNT, CDR2 FRNRAP. CDR3 length: 12 residues. Based on the CDR3 plus reference TRBV12-5 and TRBJ2-1, the full variable domain is DARVTQTPRHKVTEMGQEVTMRCQPILGHNTVFWYRQTMMQGLELLAYFRNRAPLDDSGMPKDRFSAEMPDATLATLKIQPSEPRDSAVYFCASGLDIYEQFFGPGTRLTVL.

This chain links TRBV7-7 with TRBJ1-2; TRBD1 aligns across 8 bases. CDR1 is SSHAT and CDR2 is FNYEAQ in the germline V gene (reference sequence). J gave up 8 bases and V 7 bases, and 33 bases lay outside the gene matches. The CDR3 is 21 amino acids. The CDR3 spells CASIYPVGSMLGTGGSRGYTF. The CDR3 DNA is TGTGCCAGCATTTATCCGGTCGGGAGTATGTTGGGAACAGGGGGATCACGGGGCTACACCTTC.

The chain carries TRBV29-1 and TRBJ2-6, with 9 bases fitting TRBD2. The CDR3 is 16 amino acids. V gave up 1 base and J gave up 1 base; unmatched junction bases: 2. The germline gives CDR1 SQVTM, CDR2 ANQGSEA. The CDR3 here is CSVEVSGRSGANVLTF. The CDR3 DNA reads as TGCAGCGTTGAAGTTAGCGGGAGATCTGGGGCCAACGTCCTGACTTTC.

This clone was seen once. V usage is TRBV9 and J usage is TRBJ2-5; D perhaps matches TRBD2 (5 bases). This CDR3 region has 11 residues. Germline CDR1 is SGDLS and CDR2 is YYNGEE. The V gene lost 7 bases and the J gene lost 7 bases, with 11 bases spanning the gap. CDR3 in amino acids: CASGGSVTQYF. The CDR3 DNA follows: TGTGCCAGCGGCGGGTCGGTGACCCAGTACTTC.

The chain recombines TRBV30 with TRBJ2-7, with TRBD2 identical over 8 bases. CDR3 length: 13 amino acids. Germline trimming cut 5 bases from V and 4 bases from J; bases unmatched to any gene: 7. Germline lookup yields CDR1 GTSNPN and CDR2 SVGIG (reference sequence). The CDR3 loop reads CAWGAGGAYEQYF. The CDR3 nucleotides read TGTGCCTGGGGGGCCGGGGGGGCGTACGAGCAGTACTTC.

V is TRBV9 and J is TRBJ1-5; D remains ambiguous. V lost 2 bases, J lost 4 bases, and 7 bases lay in between. Per the germline V gene, CDR1 is SGDLS and CDR2 is YYNGEE. This CDR3 has 13 residues. CDR3: CASSVNSNQPQHF. For the CDR3, the DNA is TGTGCCAGCAGCGTTAACAGTAATCAGCCCCAGCATTTT.

This chain joins TRBV11-3 and TRBJ1-1; 8 nucleotides line up with TRBD1. This CDR3 is 14 amino acids long. V shed 5 bases and J 11 bases; nucleotides not matched to a gene: 13. Per germline, CDR1 SGHNT and CDR2 YENEEA. The CDR3 region is CASSIGQGGLWAFF. In DNA, the CDR3 is TGTGCCAGCAGCATTGGACAGGGCGGTTTGTGGGCTTTCTTT.

V usage is TRBV7-9 and J usage is TRBJ2-7; 7 bases line up with TRBD2. The V and J ends lost 5 bases and 2 bases, in that order; junction bases with no gene match: 6. Germline CDR1 and CDR2: SEHNR and FQNEAQ (reference sequence). The CDR3 spans 14 residues. The CDR3 reads CASSRRGETYEQYF. As DNA, the CDR3 is TGTGCCAGCAGCCGTCGGGGGGAAACCTACGAGCAGTACTTC.

The chain combines TRBV13 with TRBJ2-3; 9 bases fit TRBD2. The CDR3 length is 18 residues. Trimming took 5 bases from V and 4 from J; bases not matched to a gene: 16. The germline CDR1 and CDR2 sequences are PRHDT and FYEKMQ (reference sequence). CDR3 loop: CASSPNNAAGGLADTQYF. The CDR3 DNA follows: TGTGCCAGCAGCCCAAATAATGCAGCGGGAGGTCTCGCAGATACGCAGTATTTT.

J is TRBJ2-3 and V is TRBV27, with TRBD2 identical over 7 bases. J gave up 0 bases and V 0 bases, and 3 bases lay outside the gene matches. This CDR3 has 16 amino acids. CDR1 is MNHEY and CDR2 is SMNVEV in the germline V gene (reference sequence). CDR3 in DNA: TGTGCCAGCAGTTTATCGCCTAGCGGAAGCACAGATACGCAGTATTTT. It encodes CASSLSPSGSTDTQYF.

This sequence joins TRBV5-6 and TRBJ2-3, with a weak D call TRBD1 (6 bases). This CDR3 region has 13 residues. Deletions cut 0 bases from V and 11 bases from J, with 13 bases between. The V gene's germline CDR1 is SGHDT and CDR2 YYEEEE. The CDR3 sequence: CASSLGSGHKQYF. Written as DNA, the CDR3 is TGTGCCAGCAGCTTGGGCTCGGGACATAAGCAGTATTTT.

The J gene is TRBJ2-5, the V gene TRBV15; 8 bases are shared with TRBD1. V lost 4 bases, J lost 2 bases, and 6 bases stayed unmatched. Germline values: CDR1 LNHNV, CDR2 YYDKDF (reference sequence). The CDR3 has 15 amino acids. CDR3 loop: CATSIPGQEQETQYF. CDR3 nucleotides: TGTGCCACCAGCATACCGGGACAGGAGCAAGAGACCCAGTACTTC. The whole variable domain, remainder taken from reference TRBV15 and TRBJ2-5, is DAMVIQNPRYQVTQFGKPVTLSCSQTLNHNVMYWYQQKSSQAPKLLFHYYDKDFNNEADTPDNFQSRRPNTSFCFLDIRSPGLGDTAMYLCATSIPGQEQETQYFGPGTRLLVL.

V is TRBV7-8 and J is TRBJ2-7; TRBD2 is a possible D gene (6 bases). V lost 3 bases and J lost 4, with 25 bases in between. The CDR3 covers 18 residues. Germline V gene data show CDR1 as SGHVS and CDR2 as FQNEAQ. The CDR3 DNA reads as TGTGCCAGCAGCTTGGTCTCGGGGGTGGCAGGGCCGGGATACGAGCAGTACTTC. This translates into CASSLVSGVAGPGYEQYF.

The chain links TRBV5-6 to TRBJ1-2; 10 bases agree with TRBD1. Germline values: CDR1 SGHDT, CDR2 YYEEEE. V shed 4 bases and J 6 bases; nucleotides not matched to a gene: 6. The CDR3 spans 14 residues. CDR3 amino acids: CASSPGTGADGYTF. CDR3 bases: TGTGCCAGCAGCCCCGGGACAGGGGCAGATGGCTACACCTTC.

The gene calls are TRBV15 and TRBJ1-6, with D unresolved. Trimming shortened V by 4 bases and J by 12 bases, and 22 bases separated the two germline ends. Per germline, CDR1 LNHNV and CDR2 YYDKDF (reference sequence). The CDR3 totals 16 residues. CDR3 in DNA: TGTGCCACCAGCATGGCCCGGGGTAGCTCGTTTTTACCCCTCCACTTT. It yields the protein CATSMARGSSFLPLHF.